The source of this T cell receptor beta chain is a study of human versus mouse CDR3 diversity and MHC coevolution. This clone showed up just once. Germline values: CDR1 MNHEY, CDR2 SVGAGI. V gave up 8 bases and J gave up 0 bases, with 10 bases separating them. The CDR3 loop spans 14 amino acids. TCRdb's table, derived via immunoSEQ multiplex PCR, lists solely in-frame clones and lacks some. The sample carries fewer than 80,000 clones, around 92% recorded once. Cells were CD45RO-negative CD62L-positive naive CD4 T cells sorted from PBMCs. The sequencing sample was made of naive CD4+ T cells from blood. Subset specified: CD45RO-negative CD62L-positive naive CD4 T cells. The rearrangement uses TRBV6-5 and TRBJ1-4; D gene unclear. The receptor was derived from a person between 25 and 69 years old in good health. The CDR3 spells CASSYFATNEKLFF. In nucleotides, the CDR3 is TGTGCCAGCTCCTACTTTGCAACTAATGAAAAACTGTTTTTT.